These 10 T cell receptor beta chains came from one sample sequenced in a study of siplizumab effects on memory and regulatory T cells. Sequencing was performed with immunoSEQ multiplex PCR; in TCRdb, only in-frame clones are kept and a portion is missing. This table holds around 110,000 clones, approximately 94% found once. Sequenced sample: non-Treg CD4+ T cells sorted from blood. These receptor sequences come from a human donor in good health.

This chain joins TRBV18 and TRBJ1-1; D gene ambiguous. The CDR3 sequence is 16 residues long. The V end lost 1 base, the J end lost 0 bases, and 12 bases lay between the germline ends. Germline V gene lookup returns CDR1 KGHSH and CDR2 LQKENI. The CDR3 here is CASSPRLSQMNTEAFF. CDR3 DNA sequence: TGTGCCAGCTCACCACGGCTGAGCCAGATGAACACTGAAGCTTTCTTT.

The chain carries TRBV5-6 and TRBJ2-5; 8 nucleotides align to TRBD1. The CDR3 is 15 amino acids. Germline V CDR1 and CDR2: SGHDT, YYEEEE. V was pared by 4 bases and J by 5 bases, with 10 bases of the junction left unmatched. In DNA form, the CDR3 reads TGTGCCAGCAGCCCTGCAGGGGGCATATTTGAGACCCAGTACTTC. As protein: CASSPAGGIFETQYF.

With respect to this clone: A read error may account for a junction end that differs from germline. The genes are TRBV5-1 and TRBJ1-1, with TRBD1 matching over 9 bases. CDR3 length equals 14 residues. The germline gives CDR1 SGHRS, CDR2 YFSETQ. The CDR3 here is CASSVGTGRTEAFF. The CDR3 DNA is TGTGCCAGCAGCGTCGGGACAGGGAGGACTGAAGCTTTCTTT.

CDR3 DNA: TGCGCCAGCAGTACAGGGGTACAGACCGGGGAGCTGTTTTTT. Protein sequence: CASSTGVQTGELFF. The rearrangement joins TRBV10-1 to TRBJ2-2; TRBD1 agrees at 7 bases. The CDR3 consists of 14 residues. Germline CDR1 reads WNHNN; CDR2 reads SYGVQD (reference sequence). Germline trimming cut 5 bases from V and 5 bases from J; bases unmatched to any gene: 5.

The V gene is TRBV6-1, the J gene TRBJ2-7, with 8 nucleotides matching TRBD2. CDR1 is MNHNS, CDR2 SASEGT, per germline. The CDR3 covers 14 residues. The junction had 7 bases not matched to a gene; V was cut back by 3 bases and J by 6 bases. CDR3 coding DNA: TGTGCCAGCAGTGAGGGTAGCGGGACGAGCGAGCAGTACTTC. Protein: CASSEGSGTSEQYF.

This chain connects TRBV6-5 to TRBJ1-2; 9 nucleotides line up with TRBD1. This CDR3 has 15 residues. From germline, CDR1 is MNHEY and CDR2 SVGAGI. V shed 5 bases, J shed 1 base, and the junction held 5 bases outside the gene matches. CDR3 protein: CASSPQGAINYGYTF. CDR3 DNA sequence: TGTGCCAGCAGTCCACAGGGGGCTATTAACTATGGCTACACCTTC.

The chain has TRBV28 and TRBJ2-7; 9 bases match TRBD1. Trimming cost V 2 bases and J 3 bases; bases outside gene matches: 5. Per germline, CDR1 MDHEN and CDR2 SYDVKM. The CDR3 is 15 amino acids. The DNA of the CDR3 is TGTGCCAGCAGTTTACCCGGGACAGGGAACTACGAGCAGTACTTC. Amino acid sequence: CASSLPGTGNYEQYF.

In this sample, this clone turned up once. The gene calls are TRBV29-1 and TRBJ2-2, with 13 bases that match TRBD2. V was pared by 5 bases and J by 6 bases, with 6 bases of the junction left unmatched. The CDR3 consists of 15 residues. Germline values: CDR1 SQVTM, CDR2 ANQGSEA. DNA for the CDR3: TGCAGCGTTATCCGTGGACTAGCGGGAGCCGGGGAGCTGTTTTTT. Residues: CSVIRGLAGAGELFF.

The chain carries TRBV19 and TRBJ1-2, with 10 bases that match TRBD1. This CDR3 has 20 residues. Germline-derived CDR1 and CDR2 are LNHDA and SQIVND (reference sequence). Trimming cost V 1 base and J 4 bases; bases outside gene matches: 18. The CDR3 bases are TGTGCCAGTAGTATAGGCCCATTACAACCGGGACAGGGGAGGACCTATGGCTACACCTTC. Its translation: CASSIGPLQPGQGRTYGYTF.

In this sample, this clone turned up a few times. The gene calls are TRBV5-1 and TRBJ2-5; perhaps D is TRBD1 or TRBD2 (5 bases each). Germline CDR1 SGHRS, CDR2 YFSETQ. The CDR3 is made up of 15 amino acids. Trimming stripped 0 bases from V and 4 bases from J, with 13 bases between. Here the CDR3 DNA reads TGCGCCAGCAGCTTGGAGGGGAGCAGGGCAGAGACCCAGTACTTC. Amino acids: CASSLEGSRAETQYF.